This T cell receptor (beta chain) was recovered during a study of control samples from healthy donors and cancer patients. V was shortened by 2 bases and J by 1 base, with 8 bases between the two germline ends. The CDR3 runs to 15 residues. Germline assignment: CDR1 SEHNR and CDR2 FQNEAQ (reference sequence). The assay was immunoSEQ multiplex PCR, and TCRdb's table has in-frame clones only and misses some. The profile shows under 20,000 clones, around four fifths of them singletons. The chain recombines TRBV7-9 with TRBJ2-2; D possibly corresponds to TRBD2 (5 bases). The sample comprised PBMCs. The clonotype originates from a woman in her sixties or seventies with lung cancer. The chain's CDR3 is CASSLKRGNTGELFF. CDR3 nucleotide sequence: TGTGCCAGCAGCTTAAAACGGGGGAACACCGGGGAGCTGTTTTTT.